The 20 T cell receptor beta chains below were found in one sample sequenced in a study of T-cell reconstitution after alpha-beta-depleted transplantation in children. Unique molecular identifiers were incorporated during preparation of the TCRbeta library. TCRdb used MiXCR to reprocess the PCR reads, holding one entry per CDR3 protein. In the table there are some 550,000 distinct CDR3 sequences, around 16% of which are singletons. Source: PBMCs from the stem cell graft donor, taken from the stem cell graft. The receptor set was obtained from a human donor who donated a stem cell graft to a child with acute lymphoblastic leukemia.

The rearrangement joins TRBV6-6 to TRBJ2-5, with D possibly TRBD1 on 6 matching bases. Germline V gene sequence: CDR1 MNHNY, CDR2 SVGAGI (reference sequence). The ends were cut back, 10 bases at V and 4 bases at J, with 13 bases in the middle. The CDR3 is 12 amino acids. CDR3 coding DNA: TGTGCCACATGGACAGCAGGAGAGACCCAGTACTTC. Residues: CATWTAGETQYF.

The table lists this clonotype with a few counts. The chain couples TRBV6-1 to TRBJ2-7, with 7 bases aligning to TRBD2. Germline V gene lookup returns CDR1 MNHNS and CDR2 SASEGT. J was trimmed by 4 bases and V by 6 bases; bases with no gene match: 6. The CDR3 runs 13 residues. The CDR3: CASRGLADYEQYF. The CDR3 nucleotides read TGTGCCAGCAGAGGCCTAGCGGATTACGAGCAGTACTTC.

This clonotype was recorded once. The J gene is TRBJ2-7, the V gene TRBV7-8, with D tentatively TRBD2 (6 bases). The germline CDR1 and CDR2 sequences are SGHVS and FQNEAQ. The CDR3 is 15 amino acids. The ends were cut back, 2 bases at V and 2 bases at J, with 13 bases in the middle. This CDR3 is CASSLNRDFTYEQYF. The CDR3 coding sequence is TGTGCCAGCAGCTTAAATCGGGACTTCACCTACGAGCAGTACTTC.

The genes are TRBV10-3 and TRBJ2-1, with 11 bases lining up with TRBD2. This CDR3 spans 16 amino acids. Germline CDR1 and CDR2: ENHRY and SYGVKD. J lost 6 bases, V lost 4 bases, and 8 bases had no gene match. The CDR3 loop reads CAISAGTSGRPNEQFF. CDR3 bases: TGTGCCATCAGTGCGGGGACTAGCGGACGGCCCAATGAGCAGTTCTTC.

The V call is TRBV18, the J call TRBJ2-5; D uncertain. Trimming took off 7 bases at V and 1 base at J, with 10 bases between the two ends. The germline V gene encodes CDR1 KGHSH and CDR2 LQKENI. The CDR3 loop spans 13 amino acids. CDR3 coding DNA: TGTGCCAGCTTTCGAGCCGTCCAAGAGACCCAGTACTTC. It translates to CASFRAVQETQYF.

The chain has TRBV19 and TRBJ2-7; 9 bases line up with TRBD1. V trimming: 5 bases; J trimming: 5 bases; junction bases outside the gene matches: 4. The germline CDR1 and CDR2 sequences are LNHDA and SQIVND (reference sequence). The CDR3 has 13 amino acids. CDR3: CASSSGQGHEQYF. The CDR3 DNA reads as TGTGCCAGTAGTTCGGGACAGGGCCACGAGCAGTACTTC.

As for this clonotype: An end of the junction does not agree with germline; a read error may underlie this. This chain links TRBV5-1 with TRBJ2-6; D may be TRBD1 (6 bases). The CDR3 totals 20 residues. Germline CDR1 is SGHRS and CDR2 is YFSETQ. CDR3 DNA sequence: TGCTCCAGCAGTCACATCGGAGCAGGGGCTAACGCGGGTGGGGCCAACGTCCTGACTTTC. Protein sequence: CSSSHIGAGANAGGANVLTF. Based on the CDR3 plus reference TRBV5-1 and TRBJ2-6, the full variable domain is KAGVTQTPRYLIKTRGQQVTLSCSPISGHRSVSWYQQTPGQGLQFLFEYFSETQRNKGNFPGRFSGRQFSNSRSEMNVSTLELGDSALYLCSSSHIGAGANAGGANVLTFGAGSRLTVL.

This chain's CDR3 is CASSQDGGWTNEKLFF. The CDR3, as DNA: TGTGCCAGCAGCCAAGATGGGGGTTGGACTAATGAAAAACTGTTTTTT. The rearrangement joins TRBV4-2 to TRBJ1-4; a weak D match, TRBD1 (5 bases). V was cut by 0 bases and J by 2 bases, with 10 bases left in between. Germline V lookup: CDR1 LGHNA, CDR2 YNFKEQ. CDR3 size: 16 residues.

The rearrangement links TRBV7-7 to TRBJ2-6; D unclear. The CDR3 has 13 amino acids. From germline, CDR1 is SSHAT and CDR2 FNYEAQ (reference sequence). V was shortened by 7 bases and J by 2 bases, with 6 bases between the two germline ends. The CDR3, as DNA: TGTGCCAGCACTCCAGCTGGGGCCAACGTCCTGACTTTC. It is translated as CASTPAGANVLTF.

This chain uses TRBV5-1 with TRBJ1-4, with D possibly TRBD1 on 6 matching bases. This CDR3 is built from 15 residues. With 1 base removed from V and 4 bases from J, the gap between germline ends came to 11 bases. Germline values: CDR1 SGHRS, CDR2 YFSETQ. The CDR3 spells CASSLSRQVNEKLFF. CDR3 DNA sequence: TGCGCCAGCAGCTTGTCGCGACAGGTTAATGAAAAACTGTTTTTT.

This clonotype was picked up a small number of times. V gene TRBV7-8 combines with J gene TRBJ2-3; D gene uncertain. The CDR3 sequence is 16 residues long. Germline CDR1 SGHVS, CDR2 FQNEAQ. V lost 4 bases and J 0 bases, leaving 14 bases between the germline ends. CDR3 in amino acids: CASSSREFSSTDTQYF. The CDR3 DNA reads as TGTGCCAGCAGCTCCCGAGAGTTCAGCAGCACAGATACGCAGTATTTT.

This clonotype has a count of ten or more. The V gene is TRBV7-6, the J gene TRBJ2-1; no firm D call. This CDR3 is 15 amino acids long. V was pared by 1 base and J by 2 bases, with 9 bases between. The germline V gene has CDR1 SGHVS and CDR2 FNYEAQ. CDR3 protein: CASSLGAKPYNEQFF. CDR3 coding DNA: TGTGCCAGCAGCTTAGGAGCCAAACCCTACAATGAGCAGTTCTTC.

This clonotype was observed a handful of times. The chain is built from TRBV10-2 and TRBJ2-2, with 13 positions matching TRBD2. The CDR3 spans 18 residues. The germline gives CDR1 WSHSY, CDR2 SAAADI. Trimming cost V 6 bases and J 7 bases; bases outside gene matches: 14. The CDR3 DNA follows: TGCGCCAGCAGGGTGGGATCGCAGACTAGCGGGAGGAGCGGGGAGCTGTTTTTT. The encoded protein is CASRVGSQTSGRSGELFF.

This clonotype was seen a handful of times. This chain uses TRBV25-1 with TRBJ1-1; possibly TRBD1 for D (6 bases). The germline gives CDR1 MGHDK, CDR2 SYGVNS. CDR3 length equals 15 residues. Between the trimmed V and J ends, which lost 3 bases and 0 bases, there was a span of 11 bases. CDR3 coding DNA: TGTGCCAGCAGTGAGGGGGGGGGCATGAACACTGAAGCTTTCTTT. This codes for CASSEGGGMNTEAFF. The full variable domain, in which reference TRBV25-1 and TRBJ1-1 provide the parts outside the CDR3, is EADIYQTPRYLVIGTGKKITLECSQTMGHDKMYWYQQDPGMELHLIHYSYGVNSTEKGDLSSESTVSRIRTEHFPLTLESARPSHTSQYLCASSEGGGMNTEAFFGQGTRLTVV.

This clonotype occurred a few times. This chain connects TRBV12-3 or TRBV12-4 to TRBJ2-7; a weak D match, TRBD1 (6 bases). The length of the CDR3 is 13 residues. Trimming pared 3 bases from V and 2 bases from J, leaving 8 bases between. CDR3 in amino acids: CASSFYRAYEQYF. The CDR3 DNA sequence: TGTGCCAGCAGTTTCTACAGGGCCTACGAGCAGTACTTC.

The sample holds a few counts of this clonotype. The chain carries TRBV5-1 and TRBJ2-7, with D possibly TRBD2 on 9 matching bases. Trimming removed 1 base at V and 6 bases at J, with 32 bases between. Germline V gene sequence: CDR1 SGHRS, CDR2 YFSETQ. The CDR3 consists of 20 residues. In DNA form, the CDR3 reads TGCGCCAGCAGCTTGCGACAGGGGTTGACTTCGGCGGGAGGGCCTGGCGAGCAGTACTTC. It codes for CASSLRQGLTSAGGPGEQYF.

The chain recombines TRBV15 with TRBJ2-3; 8 nucleotides match TRBD1. Germline trimming cut 4 bases from V and 4 bases from J; bases unmatched to any gene: 7. CDR3 length: 15 residues. Germline CDR1 LNHNV, CDR2 YYDKDF (reference sequence). DNA of the CDR3: TGTGCCACCAGCAAGGACAGGGAGGTGGCAGATACGCAGTATTTT. Protein product: CATSKDREVADTQYF.

There are a few counts of this clonotype. The V call is TRBV4-2, the J call TRBJ2-1, with 14 bases matching TRBD2. The CDR3 is made up of 18 amino acids. Germline CDR1 reads LGHNA; CDR2 reads YNFKEQ. The trim removed 5 bases at V and 0 bases at J, leaving 6 bases unmatched. CDR3 bases: TGTGCCAGCAGCGCCCGGACTAGCGGGAGGAGCTCCTACAATGAGCAGTTCTTC. Translation gives CASSARTSGRSSYNEQFF.

The chain combines TRBV11-2 with TRBJ2-2; possibly TRBD2 for D (6 bases). The CDR3 covers 15 residues. Germline lookup yields CDR1 SGHAT and CDR2 FQNNGV. V was pared by 4 bases and J by 2 bases, with 11 bases between. The CDR3 is CASSSLAGNTGELFF. CDR3 nucleotide sequence: TGTGCCAGCAGCTCGCTCGCGGGAAACACCGGGGAGCTGTTTTTT.

The chain employs TRBV6-5 and TRBJ1-2; D is undetermined. CDR1 and CDR2 from the germline V gene are MNHEY and SVGAGI. There are 13 residues in the CDR3. V lost 5 bases and J lost 1, with 8 bases in between. The CDR3 loop reads CASSITDNYGYTF. DNA for the CDR3: TGTGCCAGCAGTATAACTGATAACTATGGCTACACCTTC.